These 20 T cell receptor beta chains came from one sample sequenced in a study of blood T cell repertoires in COVID-19. Clones were read by immunoSEQ multiplex PCR, and TCRdb kept only the in-frame ones, dropping some. The sample includes about 410,000 clones, around nine tenths of them seen just once. Source material: peripheral blood. The receptors come from a woman in her thirties or forties with COVID-19, enrolled during active disease.

The genes are TRBV9 and TRBJ1-1, with D possibly being TRBD1 (5 bases). Trimming removed 4 bases from V and 4 bases from J, with 14 bases in between. Germline V gene sequence: CDR1 SGDLS, CDR2 YYNGEE. This CDR3 has 14 residues. The DNA of the CDR3 is TGTGCCAGCAGCCTTTTAGACAGCTTCACTGAAGCTTTCTTT. Amino acid sequence: CASSLLDSFTEAFF.

The J gene is TRBJ1-2, the V gene TRBV4-2, with 7 bases fitting TRBD1. The germline CDR1 and CDR2 sequences are LGHNA and YNFKEQ. After removal of 0 bases from V and 4 bases from J, the junction contained 5 bases not matched to a gene. The CDR3 sequence is 15 residues long. The DNA for the CDR3 is TGTGCCAGCAGCCAAGAGGTCGACAGGGCCTATGGCTACACCTTC. Its protein product is CASSQEVDRAYGYTF.

The V call is TRBV4-1, the J call TRBJ2-7, with 7 bases that match TRBD2. This CDR3 region has 15 residues. The germline V gene encodes CDR1 MGHRA and CDR2 YSYEKL. V lost 0 bases and J lost 0; bases outside the gene matches: 2. The CDR3 loop is CASSQELAASYEQYF. CDR3 bases: TGCGCCAGCAGCCAAGAGCTAGCGGCCTCCTACGAGCAGTACTTC.

J is TRBJ1-1 and V is TRBV28; D unclear. Trimming took off 3 bases at V and 5 bases at J, with 13 bases between the two ends. This CDR3 has 14 amino acids. Germline CDR1 is MDHEN and CDR2 is SYDVKM. CDR3 region: CASSFGRGITEAFF. DNA of the CDR3: TGTGCCAGCAGTTTCGGAAGAGGGATAACTGAAGCTTTCTTT.

V gene TRBV5-6 combines with J gene TRBJ2-5, with 8 positions matching TRBD2. V trimming: 0 bases; J trimming: 4 bases; junction bases outside the gene matches: 5. The CDR3 has 15 residues. In germline, CDR1 is SGHDT, CDR2 YYEEEE. The CDR3: CASSLATRGGETQYF. The CDR3 DNA follows: TGTGCCAGCAGCTTGGCCACACGGGGGGGAGAGACCCAGTACTTC.

The V call is TRBV19, the J call TRBJ2-3, with D perhaps matching TRBD2 (5 bases). This CDR3 has 15 residues. Germline loops: CDR1 LNHDA, CDR2 SQIVND (reference sequence). Trimming cost V 7 bases and J 0 bases, with 14 bases left between them. The CDR3 DNA reads TGTGCCAGTAAAGCGGTAGAGCTAAGCACAGATACGCAGTATTTT. Translation: CASKAVELSTDTQYF.

Written as DNA, the CDR3 is TGTGCCAGCAGTGAAGGTCGACCGAGGGACAGGGGTTACGAGCAGTACTTC. It is translated as CASSEGRPRDRGYEQYF. The chain joins TRBV6-1 to TRBJ2-7; 10 bases fit TRBD1. With 1 base clipped from V and 4 bases from J, the junction kept 10 bases outside the gene matches. This CDR3 spans 17 amino acids. Germline V gives CDR1 MNHNS, CDR2 SASEGT.

This clone was observed a handful of times. This rearrangement joins TRBV5-1 to TRBJ2-5, with D uncertain. Trimming took 3 bases from V and 5 from J, leaving 11 bases between them. Germline V lookup: CDR1 SGHRS, CDR2 YFSETQ. The CDR3 length is 13 residues. CDR3 sequence reads: CASSSNPGETQYF. DNA for the CDR3: TGCGCCAGCAGCTCCAACCCCGGGGAGACCCAGTACTTC.

In this sample, this clone turned up once. This chain uses TRBV7-8 with TRBJ2-7; maybe TRBD2 (5 bases). The germline CDR1 and CDR2 sequences are SGHVS and FQNEAQ. This CDR3 has 13 amino acids. Between the trimmed V and J ends, which lost 5 bases and 4 bases, there was a span of 12 bases. In DNA, the CDR3 is TGTGCCAGCAGCGGAGAGGGAAGATACGAGCAGTACTTC. Its translation: CASSGEGRYEQYF.

This clone was detected only once. The chain joins TRBV28 to TRBJ1-1; weak D call: TRBD1 (5 bases). Trimming removed 8 bases at V and 1 base at J, with 14 bases between. CDR1 MDHEN and CDR2 SYDVKM come from the germline V gene. The CDR3 extends over 14 amino acids. The CDR3 loop is CASDTGVGNTEAFF. In nucleotides, the CDR3 is TGTGCCAGCGACACGGGGGTCGGGAACACTGAAGCTTTCTTT.

The V call is TRBV18, the J call TRBJ2-7; no reliable D call. Germline values: CDR1 KGHSH, CDR2 LQKENI. The CDR3 is 13 residues long. Trimming stripped 3 bases from V and 6 bases from J, with 12 bases between. The CDR3: CASSPWPSGEQYF. In nucleotides, the CDR3 is TGTGCCAGCTCACCCTGGCCCTCGGGCGAGCAGTACTTC.

This chain connects TRBV28 to TRBJ1-1; D uncertain. Germline V CDR1 and CDR2: MDHEN, SYDVKM. The CDR3 has 11 residues. Trimming took off 3 bases at V and 5 bases at J, with 4 bases between the two ends. The CDR3 DNA reads as TGTGCCAGCAGTTTCTCTACTGAAGCTTTCTTT. It encodes CASSFSTEAFF.

The chain uses TRBV27 and TRBJ2-5; 13 positions match TRBD2. This CDR3 comprises 16 residues. Germline assignment: CDR1 MNHEY and CDR2 SMNVEV (reference sequence). V lost 5 bases to trimming and J lost 5 bases; unmatched junction nucleotides: 8. The CDR3 reads CASSPGLAGARETQYF. The CDR3, as DNA: TGTGCCAGCAGTCCCGGACTAGCGGGGGCGAGGGAGACCCAGTACTTC.

This sequence joins TRBV6-2 or TRBV6-3 and TRBJ2-5; D unresolved. The CDR3 has 13 amino acids. V was pared by 2 bases and J by 2 bases, with 6 bases between. The germline V gene has CDR1 MNHEY and CDR2 SVGEGT. The CDR3 DNA sequence: TGTGCCAGCAGTTACGGGCCTCAAGAGACCCAGTACTTC. It encodes CASSYGPQETQYF.

This clone was picked up one time. The chain is built from TRBV9 and TRBJ2-5; 7 positions match TRBD1. The CDR3 extends over 14 amino acids. Germline assignment: CDR1 SGDLS and CDR2 YYNGEE. Trimming removed 4 bases from V and 4 bases from J; junction bases left unmatched: 7. CDR3 protein: CASSRDSRRETQYF. The CDR3 DNA is TGTGCCAGCAGCCGGGACAGCCGCCGAGAGACCCAGTACTTC.

The chain carries TRBV6-6 and TRBJ2-3; 9 nucleotides line up with TRBD2. CDR3 length: 16 amino acids. Looked up from germline, CDR1 is MNHNY and CDR2 is SVGAGI (reference sequence). The trim removed 8 bases at V and 4 bases at J, leaving 13 bases unmatched. The CDR3 protein is CASSLTLAGGPDTQYF. The CDR3 nucleotides are TGTGCCAGCTCCCTTACTCTCGCGGGGGGGCCAGATACGCAGTATTTT.

This clone has only one observation. This chain uses TRBV7-9 with TRBJ1-1; the D is unclear. V lost 5 bases, J lost 3 bases, and 16 bases lay in between. The CDR3 length is 15 residues. CDR1 is SEHNR and CDR2 is FQNEAQ in the germline V gene (reference sequence). This CDR3 is CASSIGDWRDTEAFF. CDR3 coding DNA: TGTGCCAGCAGCATCGGTGACTGGAGGGACACTGAAGCTTTCTTT.

The rearrangement uses TRBV6-1 and TRBJ1-3, with 7 positions matching TRBD1. The V gene end was trimmed by 4 bases and the J gene end by 0 bases; junction bases not matched to a gene: 9. The CDR3 has 17 residues. Germline V CDR1 and CDR2: MNHNS, SASEGT. As DNA, the CDR3 is TGTGCCAGCAGTGCTCTCCGGGACAGAGTCTCTGGAAACACCATATATTTT. The encoded protein is CASSALRDRVSGNTIYF.

V gene TRBV9 combines with J gene TRBJ2-1, with no clear D. Germline CDR1 is SGDLS and CDR2 is YYNGEE. V lost 3 bases and J 8 bases, leaving 15 bases between the germline ends. The CDR3 sequence is 14 residues long. The CDR3, as DNA: TGTGCCAGCAGCGCATTAGGTCTCCGGGATGAGCAGTTCTTC. This gives the protein CASSALGLRDEQFF.

This chain links TRBV3-1 (or the pseudogene TRBV3-2) with TRBJ1-2; 7 nucleotides match TRBD1. Per germline, CDR1 LGHDT and CDR2 YNNKEL (reference sequence). CDR3 length: 15 residues. V was clipped by 4 bases and J by 4 bases; unmatched bases: 9. Written as DNA, the CDR3 is TGTGCCAGCAGCCCCAACAGAGGGACAGTCTATGGCTACACCTTC. Protein: CASSPNRGTVYGYTF.